These 3 T cell receptor beta chains originate from one sample sequenced in a study of blood T cells in healthy people across ages. It was with a sample-barcoded 5' primer and a J-beta primer mix that a second PCR of roughly 7 to 12 cycles was run. TCRdb reanalysed the 5' RACE reads using MiXCR and keeps one entry per CDR3 protein. The top ten hold approximately 15% of the sample, which has hundreds of thousands of distinct CDR3 sequences, about 34% seen once. The material sequenced was blood. The receptors were gathered from a woman aged 80 or older in good health.

The V gene is TRBV20-1, the J gene TRBJ2-5, with TRBD2 identical over 7 bases. Germline V lookup: CDR1 DFQATT, CDR2 SNEGSKA (reference sequence). J gave up 2 bases and V 6 bases, and 6 bases lay outside the gene matches. This CDR3 spans 13 amino acids. For the CDR3, the DNA is TGCAGTGCGTTCCTAGCGGCTCAAGAGACCCAGTACTTC. Encoded protein: CSAFLAAQETQYF.

The sample holds many counts of this clonotype. The chain couples TRBV15 to TRBJ1-2; D gene unclear. This CDR3 is 15 amino acids long. Between the trimmed V and J ends, which lost 5 bases and 4 bases, there was a span of 17 bases. Germline loops: CDR1 LNHNV, CDR2 YYDKDF (reference sequence). The CDR3 coding sequence is TGTGCCACCAGCCGCCGCAGAGACACGACCTATGGCTACACCTTC. Amino acid sequence: CATSRRRDTTYGYTF.

The chain employs TRBV7-8 and TRBJ2-5, with D possibly matching TRBD2 (6 bases). The CDR3 has 15 residues. CDR1 and CDR2 from the germline V gene are SGHVS and FQNEAQ. The V end lost 4 bases, the J end lost 11 bases, and 23 bases lay between the germline ends. The CDR3 DNA follows: TGTGCCAGCAGCTCTGGACCAGCGGACTACAATGAGCAGTACTTC. The encoded protein is CASSSGPADYNEQYF.